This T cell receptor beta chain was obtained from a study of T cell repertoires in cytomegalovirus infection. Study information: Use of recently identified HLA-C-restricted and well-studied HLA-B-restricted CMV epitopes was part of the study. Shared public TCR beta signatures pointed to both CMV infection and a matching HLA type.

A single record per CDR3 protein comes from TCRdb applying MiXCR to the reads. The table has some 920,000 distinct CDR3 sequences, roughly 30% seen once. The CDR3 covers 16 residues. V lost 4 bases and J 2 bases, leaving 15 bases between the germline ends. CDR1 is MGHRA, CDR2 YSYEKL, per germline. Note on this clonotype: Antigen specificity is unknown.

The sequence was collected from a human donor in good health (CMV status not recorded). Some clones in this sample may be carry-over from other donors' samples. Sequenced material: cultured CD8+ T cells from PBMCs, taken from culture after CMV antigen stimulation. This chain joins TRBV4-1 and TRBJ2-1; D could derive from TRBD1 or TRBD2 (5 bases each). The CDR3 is CASSPFRDGAYNEQFF. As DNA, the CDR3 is TGCGCCAGCAGCCCCTTCCGGGACGGGGCCTACAATGAGCAGTTCTTC.